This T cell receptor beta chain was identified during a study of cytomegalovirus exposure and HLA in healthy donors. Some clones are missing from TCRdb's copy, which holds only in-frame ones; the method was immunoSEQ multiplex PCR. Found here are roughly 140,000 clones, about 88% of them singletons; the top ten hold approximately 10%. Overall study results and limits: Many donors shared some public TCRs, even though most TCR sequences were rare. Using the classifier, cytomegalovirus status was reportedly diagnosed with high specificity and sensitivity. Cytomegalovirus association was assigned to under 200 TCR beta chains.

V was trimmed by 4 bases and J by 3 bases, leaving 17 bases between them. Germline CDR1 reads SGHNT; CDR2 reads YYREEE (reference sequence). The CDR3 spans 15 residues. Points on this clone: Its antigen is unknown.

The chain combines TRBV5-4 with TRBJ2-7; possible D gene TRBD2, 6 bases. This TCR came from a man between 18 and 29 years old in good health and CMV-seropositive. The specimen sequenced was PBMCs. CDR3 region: CASSQDAGSVYEQYF. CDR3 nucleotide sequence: TGTGCCAGCAGCCAAGATGCGGGGTCGGTCTACGAGCAGTACTTC.